This TCR beta chain was identified in a study of cytotoxic CD8 clonotypes in ibrutinib-treated CLL (dated by TCRdb to 2020 to 2023). Background for the entire study: The cohort included roughly 15 treatment-naive and 11 relapsed/refractory patients; roughly 17 were IGHV unmutated. Partial responses were observed in some 24 patients and complete responses in 2; after a median follow-up of 68 months, remission was maintained in approximately 14 patients and progression was observed in roughly twelve. Of the 90 or so participants in the trial, about 25 had longitudinal samples available. Every remission and progressive disease sample was obtained while ibrutinib was still being received by the patients. The response samples were drawn at a median of approximately 11 months into treatment, with a range of roughly 6 to 36 months. On average, each sample had 255,043 productive templates and roughly 95,000 productive rearrangements. Cryopreserved peripheral blood mononuclear cells were collected before treatment, at response, and at either disease progression or sustained remission.

Findings and caveats that apply to the study as a whole: An increase in clonality was observed at ibrutinib response, with clonality remaining stable during sustained remission and falling back toward baseline at progression. Baseline clonality exceeded that of age-matched healthy donors and correlated strongly with circulating CD8+ T-cell counts. Public clonotypes were rare and either contracted or stayed stable during treatment, and the rise in clonality at ibrutinib response reflected the expansion of private clonotypes. Sampling times were not matched between patients in sustained remission and patients whose disease was progressing, and lymph node repertoires were not examined.

Each clonotype received, on average, 10x coverage in deep resolution sequencing performed on a MiSeq, where the target depth lay between 1 in 1 million and 1 in 200,000 T cells. The immunoSEQ hsTCRB Kit was used to generate TCR beta libraries. In the source study's methods: The data were analyzed with ImmunoSEQ Analyzer and ImmunoSEQ Data Assistant, and V, D and J gene assignments followed IMGT definitions. Clonality, which ranges from 0 to 1, was calculated by subtracting the normalized Shannon entropy of productive rearrangement frequencies from one. Only overrepresented clonotypes making up at least 0.05% of each patient's repertoire were included in the public clonotype analysis. Repertoires from some twelve age-matched healthy donors in immuneACCESS were used as clonality controls. TCRdb stores this immuneACCESS table with in-frame sequences only. Part of the clones is absent; in the studies checked, under half of the shortfall reflects unresolved V genes, and no reason is known for the rest. V, J and clone size reflect that table, while D and trimming were determined from the DNA. The sample table lists some 140,000 clones, around 93% of them with a count of one. Clones ranked in the top ten supply approximately 10% of the sample.

A distance of 7 bases separates the germline ends of V and J, which lose 2 bases and 0 bases respectively. Spanning cysteine to phenylalanine, the CDR3 consists of 15 amino acids. The only DNA kept is the CDR3, 45 bases in frame from the first base. The germline V gene provides CDR1 MNHEY and CDR2 SVGAGI. On this clone: Its antigen target is currently unknown. The record has no base qualities; no much larger clone is one base away.

The time point label corresponds to: 12 months on ibrutinib. For TCR beta library preparation, approximately 2 micrograms of genomic DNA were isolated from cryopreserved PBMCs. High-throughput TCR beta sequencing was performed on longitudinal blood samples from CLL patients receiving ibrutinib monotherapy. Patients were enrolled in a phase 2 open-label single-center ibrutinib monotherapy trial. This chain joins TRBV6-5 to TRBJ2-2, and the D gene may be TRBD2, 5 bases matching. This clonotype originated in a human donor with chronic lymphocytic leukemia. Sequenced material: PBMCs, taken after 12 months of ibrutinib treatment. The nucleotide sequence reads TGTGCCAGCAGTTACGAGGGCCCGAACACCGGGGAGCTGTTTTTT. This is translated as CASSYEGPNTGELFF.